Below, 3 T cell receptor beta chains from the same sample are listed, as sequenced in a study of blood T cell repertoires in COVID-19 (TCRdb year 2020). Library prep was done by the immunoSEQ multiplex PCR assay. As stored in TCRdb, this immuneACCESS dataset retains in-frame rearrangements with V and J assigned. A fraction of the clones does not appear; measured against another copy, unresolved V genes explain less than half of the discrepancy, and the remainder lacks a known reason. This sample has more than 200,000 clones in its table, and around 84% of those were observed once. Roughly 1.6% of the sample comes from the top ten. Sequencing was carried out using PBMCs or T cells enriched from blood (not recorded which). These receptors originate from a woman in her forties or fifties who had recovered from COVID-19.

This sequence joins TRBV5-8 and TRBJ2-1; TRBD2 agrees at 9 bases. The CDR3 contains 16 residues. V lost 4 bases, J lost 7 bases, and 12 bases stayed unmatched. The germline gives CDR1 SGHTS, CDR2 YDEGEE. CDR3 DNA: TGTGCCAGCAGCCCCCTTCGGGCTAGCGGGACAAATGAGCAGTTCTTC. It specifies CASSPLRASGTNEQFF.

The chain uses TRBV19 and TRBJ2-7; 11 nucleotides line up with TRBD1. CDR1 and CDR2 (germline): LNHDA, SQIVND (reference sequence). Unmatched junction bases numbered 5, after V lost 6 bases and J lost 4 bases. The CDR3 is 14 amino acids. The CDR3 DNA reads as TGTGCCAGTAGCCGGACAGGGGGCTTTTACGAGCAGTACTTC. This encodes CASSRTGGFYEQYF. Looking up the rest from reference TRBV19 and TRBJ2-7 gives the full variable domain: DGGITQSPKYLFRKEGQNVTLSCEQNLNHDAMYWYRQDPGQGLRLIYYSQIVNDFQKGDIAEGYSVSREKKESFPLTVTSAQKNPTAFYLCASSRTGGFYEQYFGPGTRLTVT.

J is TRBJ2-1 and V is TRBV19, with 12 bases fitting TRBD2. CDR1 LNHDA and CDR2 SQIVND come from the germline V gene (reference sequence). The CDR3 has 16 amino acids. V lost 4 bases to trimming and J lost 6 bases; unmatched junction nucleotides: 7. The CDR3 DNA reads as TGTGCCAGTAGTAAGACTAGCGGGAGTACTACCAATGAGCAGTTCTTC. Amino acids: CASSKTSGSTTNEQFF.